The 21 T cell receptor beta chains below were found in one sample sequenced in a study of cytomegalovirus exposure and HLA in healthy donors. Vbeta (60) and Jbeta (13) primers were used in the PCR. TCRdb's table, derived via immunoSEQ multiplex PCR, lists solely in-frame clones and lacks some. The repertoire holds 85,000 to 130,000 clones, roughly 80% seen once, with 3.6% in the top ten. The source material was PBMCs. The receptors derive from a man aged 55 to 70 in good health and CMV-seronegative.

The J gene is TRBJ1-1, the V gene TRBV5-1; no reliable D call. This CDR3 has 14 residues. The V end lost 4 bases, the J end lost 1 base, and 11 bases lay between the germline ends. The V gene's germline CDR1 is SGHRS and CDR2 YFSETQ. CDR3 DNA: TGCGCCAGCAGCATCCTCCCCGGGAACACTGAAGCTTTCTTT. It encodes CASSILPGNTEAFF.

This clone was counted between two and nine times. Other DNA sequences in the same sample also yield this CDR3. The J gene is TRBJ1-5, the V gene TRBV27; no clear D gene. The CDR3 is 15 amino acids. Trimming shortened V by 5 bases and J by 4 bases, and 15 bases separated the two germline ends. Germline values: CDR1 MNHEY, CDR2 SMNVEV (reference sequence). CDR3 sequence reads: CASSLLSSGNQPQHF. CDR3 DNA: TGTGCCAGCAGTCTTTTAAGTAGCGGTAATCAGCCCCAGCATTTT.

The count of this clone is one. The genes are TRBV5-1 and TRBJ1-6, with D tentatively TRBD1 (5 bases). The germline gives CDR1 SGHRS, CDR2 YFSETQ. V gave up 0 bases and J gave up 9 bases, with 13 bases separating them. The CDR3 runs to 15 residues. CDR3 region: CASSLEPGISSPLHF. Written as DNA, the CDR3 is TGCGCCAGCAGCTTGGAGCCAGGGATATCTTCACCCCTCCACTTT.

The chain joins TRBV4-2 to TRBJ2-1, with TRBD1 as a possible D gene (6 bases). Germline loops: CDR1 LGHNA, CDR2 YNFKEQ. The CDR3 contains 14 residues. The ends were cut back, 4 bases at V and 3 bases at J, with 10 bases in the middle. CDR3 coding DNA: TGTGCCAGCAGCCCCGGACAGTTCTACAATGAGCAGTTCTTC. Its translation is CASSPGQFYNEQFF.

The chain carries TRBV5-1 and TRBJ2-1, with 8 bases matching TRBD2. Germline assignment: CDR1 SGHRS and CDR2 YFSETQ. V was pared by 1 base and J by 0 bases, with 3 bases of the junction left unmatched. The CDR3 runs 16 residues. CDR3 residues: CASSLPGGVSYNEQFF. CDR3 DNA: TGCGCCAGCAGCTTGCCCGGGGGGGTCTCCTACAATGAGCAGTTCTTC.

This clone was found a few times. The CDR3 loop is CASSFGTYETQYF. CDR3 in DNA: TGTGCCAGTAGCTTCGGGACATACGAGACCCAGTACTTC. The V gene is TRBV19, the J gene TRBJ2-5; D is perhaps TRBD1 (6 bases). CDR1 LNHDA and CDR2 SQIVND come from the germline V gene (reference sequence). CDR3 length: 13 amino acids. The V gene lost 6 bases and the J gene lost 5 bases, with 13 bases spanning the gap.

This clone was seen just once. The V and J genes are TRBV14 and TRBJ1-2, with TRBD1 as a possible D gene (6 bases). CDR1 is SGHDN, CDR2 FVKESK, per germline. There are 15 residues in the CDR3. The ends were cut back, 4 bases at V and 4 bases at J, with 16 bases in the middle. CDR3 DNA sequence: TGTGCCAGCAGCCCGATACTGGACAGCCGCTATGGCTACACCTTC. Translation: CASSPILDSRYGYTF.

This clone was seen a few times. J is TRBJ1-4 and V is TRBV6-5; 10 nucleotides align to TRBD1. Trimming removed 6 bases from V and 7 bases from J; junction bases left unmatched: 5. This CDR3 has 14 residues. Germline CDR1 is MNHEY and CDR2 is SVGAGI. In DNA, the CDR3 is TGTGCCAGCAGCTACGACAGGGGGCCTGAAAAACTGTTTTTT. Its translation is CASSYDRGPEKLFF.

The rearrangement links TRBV7-6 to TRBJ2-1, with 9 bases fitting TRBD2. The CDR3 loop spans 16 amino acids. Germline lookup yields CDR1 SGHVS and CDR2 FNYEAQ. J gave up 7 bases and V 2 bases, and 9 bases lay outside the gene matches. The CDR3 spells CASSLIAGAKKNEQFF. CDR3 sequence (DNA): TGTGCCAGCAGCTTAATAGCGGGGGCCAAGAAAAATGAGCAGTTCTTC.

This clone was recorded a few times. The chain employs TRBV7-2 and TRBJ2-2; perhaps TRBD1 as D (5 bases). Trimming pared 5 bases from V and 0 bases from J, leaving 16 bases between. The V gene's germline CDR1 is SGHTA and CDR2 FQGNSA. CDR3 length equals 17 residues. The CDR3 DNA reads as TGTGCCAGCAGCCCAAACCTTGGACAAGCGAACACCGGGGAGCTGTTTTTT. This gives the protein CASSPNLGQANTGELFF. Variable domain in full (rest from reference TRBV7-2 and TRBJ2-2): GAGVSQSPSNKVTEKGKDVELRCDPISGHTALYWYRQSLGQGLEFLIYFQGNSAPDKSGLPSDRFSAERTGGSVSTLTIQRTQQEDSAVYLCASSPNLGQANTGELFFGEGSRLTVL.

The chain joins TRBV7-3 to TRBJ2-1; TRBD2 aligns across 7 bases. V lost 8 bases, J lost 8 bases, and 15 bases stayed unmatched. Germline V CDR1 and CDR2: SGHTA, FQGTGA. CDR3 length: 15 amino acids. CDR3 residues: CASAPGGNRIDEQFF. The CDR3 DNA follows: TGTGCCAGCGCCCCGGGGGGAAATCGAATCGATGAGCAGTTCTTC. The full variable domain, in which reference TRBV7-3 and TRBJ2-1 provide the parts outside the CDR3, is GAGVSQTPSNKVTEKGKYVELRCDPISGHTALYWYRQSLGQGPEFLIYFQGTGAADDSGLPNDRFFAVRPEGSVSTLKIQRTERGDSAVYLCASAPGGNRIDEQFFGPGTRLTVL.

This chain uses TRBV9 with TRBJ2-3, with TRBD2 matching 10 bases. Germline V gene lookup returns CDR1 SGDLS and CDR2 YYNGEE. CDR3 size: 18 residues. V trimming: 0 bases; J trimming: 6 bases; junction bases outside the gene matches: 13. The CDR3 DNA follows: TGTGCCAGCAGCGTAGCAGTTAGCGGGGGGCCTTTGGCGGATACGCAGTATTTT. Its protein is CASSVAVSGGPLADTQYF.

In this sample, this clone turned up once. The chain links TRBV6-6 to TRBJ2-5, with a weak D call TRBD1 (5 bases). Germline lookup yields CDR1 MNHNY and CDR2 SVGAGI (reference sequence). The length of the CDR3 is 14 residues. V lost 4 bases to trimming and J lost 5 bases, with 14 bases between them. As DNA, the CDR3 is TGTGCCAGCAGTTGGGAATCAGGGCGGGAGACCCAGTACTTC. It translates to CASSWESGRETQYF.

This sequence joins TRBV7-3 and TRBJ2-5, with TRBD2 matching 8 bases. CDR1 and CDR2 (germline): SGHTA, FQGTGA. Trimming took 5 bases from V and 5 from J; bases not matched to a gene: 7. The CDR3 has 14 residues. The CDR3, as DNA: TGTGCCAGCAGCGCGGGGGGTCCCAGGGAGACCCAGTACTTC. This translates into CASSAGGPRETQYF. The whole variable domain, filled in from reference TRBV7-3 and TRBJ2-5, reads GAGVSQTPSNKVTEKGKYVELRCDPISGHTALYWYRQSLGQGPEFLIYFQGTGAADDSGLPNDRFFAVRPEGSVSTLKIQRTERGDSAVYLCASSAGGPRETQYFGPGTRLLVL.

V gene TRBV28 combines with J gene TRBJ2-1, with D perhaps matching TRBD1 (7 bases). The CDR3 is 16 residues long. Germline CDR1 and CDR2: MDHEN and SYDVKM. Between the trimmed V and J ends, which lost 7 bases and 3 bases, there was a span of 19 bases. The CDR3 coding sequence is TGTGCCAGCACCCGAGCGGGCAGGGGGGACTACAATGAGCAGTTCTTC. It encodes CASTRAGRGDYNEQFF.

This sequence joins TRBV7-2 and TRBJ1-3; D ambiguous. The CDR3 runs to 15 residues. Germline values: CDR1 SGHTA, CDR2 FQGNSA. Trimming pared 7 bases from V and 2 bases from J, leaving 15 bases between. CDR3 protein: CASTASGGTGNTIYF. The CDR3 coding sequence is TGTGCCAGCACCGCCAGCGGCGGTACTGGAAACACCATATATTTT.

This clone was seen a handful of times. The chain uses TRBV5-1 and TRBJ1-3, with D unclear. The CDR3 length is 17 residues. Trimming left V 0 bases short and J 2 bases short, with 15 bases between. Germline loops: CDR1 SGHRS, CDR2 YFSETQ. CDR3 protein: CASSLVRRSETGNTIYF. CDR3 nucleotide sequence: TGCGCCAGCAGCTTGGTCCGGCGGAGTGAAACTGGAAACACCATATATTTT.

This clone was seen a single time. This chain uses TRBV5-4 with TRBJ1-1, with D maybe TRBD1 (5 bases). V dropped 3 bases and J dropped 7 bases, with 19 bases sitting between them. Germline V gives CDR1 SGHNT, CDR2 YYREEE (reference sequence). This CDR3 has 15 residues. The CDR3 bases are TGTGCCAGCAGCTCTTTTCAGGGTTCCCGAGGTGAAGCTTTCTTT. This codes for CASSSFQGSRGEAFF.

The genes are TRBV6-1 and TRBJ2-2; TRBD1 matches at 7 bases. V gave up 7 bases and J gave up 2 bases; unmatched junction bases: 7. This CDR3 has 15 amino acids. Per germline, CDR1 MNHNS and CDR2 SASEGT. CDR3 protein: CASIPGQVNTGELFF. The CDR3 DNA is TGTGCCAGCATCCCAGGACAGGTTAACACCGGGGAGCTGTTTTTT.

Comment on this clone: Other DNA sequences of this sample code for an identical CDR3. This chain connects TRBV11-2 to TRBJ1-6; TRBD1 is a possible D gene (6 bases). The CDR3 contains 14 residues. Between the trimmed V and J ends, which lost 5 bases and 13 bases, there was a span of 18 bases. Germline CDR1 and CDR2: SGHAT and FQNNGV. CDR3 residues: CASSTGQMTSPLHF. In nucleotides, the CDR3 is TGTGCCAGCAGCACGGGACAAATGACTTCCCCCCTCCACTTT.

Only one count was recorded for this clone. This chain uses TRBV30 with TRBJ1-2; 7 nucleotides match TRBD1. Germline values: CDR1 GTSNPN, CDR2 SVGIG (reference sequence). V was clipped by 1 base and J by 8 bases; unmatched bases: 10. This CDR3 spans 14 amino acids. CDR3 DNA sequence: TGTGCCTGGAGTGGAGGGGGCAACCTCTTAGGCTACACCTTC. It is translated as CAWSGGGNLLGYTF. Based on the CDR3 plus reference TRBV30 and TRBJ1-2, the full variable domain is SQTIHQWPATLVQPVGSPLSLECTVEGTSNPNLYWYRQAAGRGLQLLFYSVGIGQISSEVPQNLSASRPQDRQFILSSKKLLLSDSGFYLCAWSGGGNLLGYTFGSGTRLTVV.